What follows are 8 T cell receptor beta chains derived from one specimen sequenced in a study of T cell responses to AZD1222 COVID-19 vaccine. The repertoire was sequenced with immunoSEQ multiplex PCR; TCRdb's copy has only in-frame clones and lacks some. The sample gives under 150,000 clones, approximately 85% of which show up once; 1.5% to 2% is in the top ten. The source was peripheral blood, collected on day 0 of AZD1222 vaccination. These receptors all come from an adult in good health.

This chain joins TRBV4-1 and TRBJ2-7; D possibly corresponds to TRBD2 (5 bases). Germline-derived CDR1 and CDR2 are MGHRA and YSYEKL. The CDR3 has 15 amino acids. Trimming stripped 4 bases from V and 0 bases from J, with 13 bases between. CDR3 bases: TGCGCCAGCAGCCTGACTATCGGGGTCTCCTACGAGCAGTACTTC. It encodes CASSLTIGVSYEQYF.

This sequence joins TRBV4-2 and TRBJ1-4, with D possibly being TRBD1 (5 bases). CDR3 length: 15 residues. In germline, CDR1 is LGHNA, CDR2 YNFKEQ. With 4 bases removed from V and 3 bases from J, the gap between germline ends came to 12 bases. CDR3 amino acids: CASSPVVGANEKLFF. The CDR3 bases are TGTGCCAGCAGCCCGGTCGTGGGGGCTAATGAAAAACTGTTTTTT.

The rearrangement uses TRBV13 and TRBJ2-5; TRBD1 matches at 9 bases. There are 14 residues in the CDR3. Looked up from germline, CDR1 is PRHDT and CDR2 is FYEKMQ (reference sequence). V gave up 5 bases and J gave up 5 bases; unmatched junction bases: 6. CDR3 in DNA: TGTGCCAGCAGCATAACAGGGGGCCAGGAGACCCAGTACTTC. It codes for CASSITGGQETQYF.

V is TRBV5-1 and J is TRBJ2-7, with a tentative D call TRBD1 (6 bases). Germline-derived CDR1 and CDR2 are SGHRS and YFSETQ. Trimming removed 5 bases at V and 4 bases at J, with 10 bases between. The CDR3 extends over 12 amino acids. As DNA, the CDR3 is TGCGCCAGCAGACCGGACAGTTACGAGCAGTACTTC. Protein: CASRPDSYEQYF.

This chain connects TRBV9 to TRBJ1-2; D is unclear. V gave up 2 bases and J gave up 8 bases, with 7 bases separating them. The CDR3 totals 11 residues. Germline lookup yields CDR1 SGDLS and CDR2 YYNGEE. This CDR3 reads CASSVGHGYTF. The CDR3 DNA is TGTGCCAGCAGCGTTGGGCACGGCTACACCTTC. Filled out from reference TRBV9 and TRBJ1-2, the complete variable domain reads DSGVTQTPKHLITATGQRVTLRCSPRSGDLSVYWYQQSLDQGLQFLIQYYNGEERAKGNILERFSAQQFPDLHSELNLSSLELGDSALYFCASSVGHGYTFGSGTRLTVV.

The genes are TRBV18 and TRBJ1-3; tentatively, D is TRBD1 (5 bases). V lost 3 bases and J 3 bases, leaving 18 bases between the germline ends. CDR1 and CDR2 from the germline V gene are KGHSH and LQKENI. CDR3 length equals 17 residues. CDR3 protein: CASSPPQGSPGGNTIYF. As DNA, the CDR3 is TGTGCCAGCTCACCTCCTCAGGGATCTCCCGGTGGAAACACCATATATTTT.

This chain joins TRBV27 and TRBJ2-3; possible D gene TRBD1, 5 bases. Germline CDR1 is MNHEY and CDR2 is SMNVEV (reference sequence). V was trimmed by 0 bases and J by 0 bases, leaving 10 bases between them. This CDR3 is 16 amino acids long. This CDR3 reads CASSLSYRSSTDTQYF. CDR3 nucleotide sequence: TGTGCCAGCAGTTTATCGTACAGGTCTAGCACAGATACGCAGTATTTT.

The gene calls are TRBV2 and TRBJ1-6, with D maybe TRBD1 (6 bases). In germline, CDR1 is SNHLY, CDR2 FYNNEI. V shed 9 bases and J shed 4 bases, with 10 bases lying between them. The CDR3 is 13 residues long. CDR3 sequence (DNA): TGTGCCAGTCATACAGGGTATAATTCACCCCTCCACTTT. Translating it yields CASHTGYNSPLHF. Full variable domain (rest looked up from reference TRBV2 and TRBJ1-6): EPEVTQTPSHQVTQMGQEVILRCVPISNHLYFYWYRQILGQKVEFLVSFYNNEISEKSEIFDDQFSVERPDGSNFTLKIRSTKLEDSAMYFCASHTGYNSPLHFGNGTRLTVT.